What follows describes a single T cell receptor beta chain. This entry comes from a study of blood T cell repertoires in COVID-19. Data came from immunoSEQ multiplex PCR; TCRdb stores just in-frame clones and leaves some out. The top ten clones hold approximately 2.4% of a sample with just over 300,000 clones, 87% of them seen once. Germline V lookup: CDR1 SGHDN, CDR2 FVKESK. V lost 2 bases and J 1 base, leaving 12 bases between the germline ends. The CDR3 totals 16 residues. The clonotype originates from a man between 18 and 29 years old with active or convalescent COVID-19. The V and J genes are TRBV14 and TRBJ1-3; D is uncertain. The sequencing sample was made of peripheral blood. CDR3 DNA: TGTGCCAGCAGCCAAAACGGGGTCGAGTCTGGAAACACCATATATTTT. It yields the protein CASSQNGVESGNTIYF.